This T cell receptor (beta chain) was captured by sequencing in a study of long-term antiretroviral therapy in people with HIV. Survey-level resolution applied to immunoSEQ assay v3.0. Only in-frame clones appear in the TCRdb table, and some are missing; sequencing was by immunoSEQ multiplex PCR. Counted here are 35,000 or so clones, about 80% occurring once; the ten biggest clones make up 7.9%. The germline CDR1 and CDR2 sequences are SEHNR and FQNEAQ (reference sequence). There are 15 residues in the CDR3. Losses at the gene ends were 5 bases for V and 5 bases for J; bases not matched to a gene: 9.

The origin of this receptor is a man between 18 and 29 years old with HIV. This sequence joins TRBV7-9 and TRBJ2-1; 7 bases map to TRBD2. Sequences were derived from unsorted PBMCs, sampled 0.4 years before starting antiretroviral therapy. CDR3 amino acids: CASSVWLADNNEQFF. The DNA for the CDR3 is TGTGCCAGCAGCGTGTGGCTAGCGGACAACAATGAGCAGTTCTTC.